What follows is one T cell receptor (beta chain) and its context. Antigen unknown. This entry is derived from a study of somatic mutations in cytotoxic T cells in rheumatoid arthritis. Study outcomes and limitations: About an eighth of the roughly 60 patients had a largest CD8+ clone above 20% of CD8+ cells. Patients with rheumatoid arthritis did not differ significantly from age-matched healthy controls in CD8+ T-cell clonality.

J gave up 4 bases and V 7 bases, and 7 bases lay outside the gene matches. CDR1 and CDR2 from the germline V gene are MNHEY and SMNVEV (reference sequence). There are 14 residues in the CDR3. Under the authors' procedure: Only a few patient CD8+ clones above 1% matched published virus-specific TCRB sequences. Clones were sequenced by immunoSEQ multiplex PCR, and TCRdb holds only the in-frame ones, with some missing. That table furnishes V, J and clone size, whereas the DNA furnished D and trimming. The sample lists 2,000 to 3,000 clones, approximately 76% seen once, with 35% to 55% in the top ten. The rearrangement links TRBV27 to TRBJ2-7; 10 bases align to TRBD1. The clonotype comes from a woman aged 40 to 50 with rheumatoid arthritis. The sequencing sample was made of CD8+ T cells sorted from blood. This CDR3 is CASKDGTGAYEQYF. The DNA for the CDR3 is TGTGCCAGCAAAGACGGGACAGGGGCGTACGAGCAGTACTTC.